This record covers a single T cell receptor beta chain. The antigen remains unidentified. This entry belongs to a study of CD8 T cells in Susac syndrome. Study findings and constraints: Total CD8+ and CD8+ TEMRA repertoires contained 15 to 20 and five Susac-specific public clones, respectively.

Random hexamers were used to reverse transcribe roughly 0.45 to 1 ug of RNA. A single record per CDR3 protein comes from TCRdb applying MiXCR to the immunoSEQ multiplex PCR reads. The repertoire holds about 130,000 distinct CDR3 sequences, with 85% to 95% as singletons. CDR1 SGDLS and CDR2 YYNGEE come from the germline V gene. The trim removed 0 bases at V and 6 bases at J, leaving 11 bases unmatched. This CDR3 comprises 17 residues. The chain recombines TRBV9 with TRBJ2-1, with 8 bases fitting TRBD2. The TCR originated in a human donor with Susac syndrome. The specimen was CD8+ T cells from PBMCs. The CDR3 sequence is CASSVATGGPITNEQFF. The CDR3 DNA reads TGTGCCAGCAGCGTAGCAACGGGAGGGCCCATAACCAATGAGCAGTTCTTC.